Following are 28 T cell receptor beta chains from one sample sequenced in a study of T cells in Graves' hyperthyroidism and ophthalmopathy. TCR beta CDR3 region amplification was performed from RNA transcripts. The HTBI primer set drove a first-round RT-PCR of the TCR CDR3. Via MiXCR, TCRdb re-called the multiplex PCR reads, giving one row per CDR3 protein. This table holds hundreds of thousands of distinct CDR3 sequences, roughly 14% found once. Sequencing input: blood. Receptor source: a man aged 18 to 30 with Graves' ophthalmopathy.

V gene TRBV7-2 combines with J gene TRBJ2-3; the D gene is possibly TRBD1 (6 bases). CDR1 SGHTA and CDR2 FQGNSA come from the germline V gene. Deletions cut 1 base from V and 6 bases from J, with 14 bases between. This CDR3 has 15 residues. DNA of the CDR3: TGTGCCAGCAGCTTAGGGTCAGGGGCAGGGGATACGCAGTATTTT. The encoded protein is CASSLGSGAGDTQYF.

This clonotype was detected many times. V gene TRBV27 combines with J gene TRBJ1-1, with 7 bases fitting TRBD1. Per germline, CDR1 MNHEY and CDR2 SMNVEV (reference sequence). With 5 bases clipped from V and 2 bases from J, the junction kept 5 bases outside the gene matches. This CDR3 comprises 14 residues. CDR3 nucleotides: TGTGCCAGCAGTCCGACAGGGTACAACACTGAAGCTTTCTTT. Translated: CASSPTGYNTEAFF.

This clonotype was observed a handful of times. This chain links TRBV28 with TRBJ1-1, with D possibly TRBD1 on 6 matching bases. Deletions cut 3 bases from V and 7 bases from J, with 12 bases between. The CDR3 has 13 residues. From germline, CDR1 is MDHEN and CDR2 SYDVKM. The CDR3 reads CASSLGGWSEAFF. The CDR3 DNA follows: TGTGCCAGCAGTTTGGGGGGCTGGAGTGAAGCTTTCTTT.

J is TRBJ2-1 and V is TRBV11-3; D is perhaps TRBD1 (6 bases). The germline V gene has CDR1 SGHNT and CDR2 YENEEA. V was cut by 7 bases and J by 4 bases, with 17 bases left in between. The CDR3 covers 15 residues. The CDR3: CASTKTGGLYNEQFF. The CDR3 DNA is TGTGCCAGCACCAAGACAGGAGGTTTGTACAATGAGCAGTTCTTC.

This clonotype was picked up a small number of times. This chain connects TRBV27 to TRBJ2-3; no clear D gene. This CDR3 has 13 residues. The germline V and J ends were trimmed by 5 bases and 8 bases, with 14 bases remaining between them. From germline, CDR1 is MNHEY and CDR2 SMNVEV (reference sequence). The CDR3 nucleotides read TGTGCCAGCAGTCCCCCGAGATGGGGTACGCAGTATTTT. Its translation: CASSPPRWGTQYF.

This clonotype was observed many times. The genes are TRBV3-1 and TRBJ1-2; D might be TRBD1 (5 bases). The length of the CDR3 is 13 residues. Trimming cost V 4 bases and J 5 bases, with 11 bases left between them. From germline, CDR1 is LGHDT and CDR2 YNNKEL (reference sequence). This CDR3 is CASSLQGTYGYTF. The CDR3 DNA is TGTGCCAGCAGCCTTCAGGGCACTTATGGCTACACCTTC.

CDR3 in DNA: TGTGCCAGCGCCTATAGGACTAGCGGACCCCCTGGGGCCAACGTCCTGACTTTC. It encodes CASAYRTSGPPGANVLTF. The V gene is TRBV12-3 or TRBV12-4, the J gene TRBJ2-6; 10 nucleotides agree with TRBD2. Germline trimming cut 8 bases from V and 2 bases from J; bases unmatched to any gene: 12. The CDR3 is 18 amino acids.

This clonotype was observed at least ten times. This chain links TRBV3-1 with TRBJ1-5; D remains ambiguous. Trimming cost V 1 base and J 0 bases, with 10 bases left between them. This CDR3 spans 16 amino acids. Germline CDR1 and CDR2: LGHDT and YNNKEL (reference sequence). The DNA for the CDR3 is TGTGCCAGCAGCCAAGGTTTAGGCGATAGCAATCAGCCCCAGCATTTT. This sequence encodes CASSQGLGDSNQPQHF.

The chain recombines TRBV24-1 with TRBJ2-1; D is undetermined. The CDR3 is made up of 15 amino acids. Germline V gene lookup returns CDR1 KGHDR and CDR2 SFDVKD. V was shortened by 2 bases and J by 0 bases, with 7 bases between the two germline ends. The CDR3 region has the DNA TGTGCCACCAGTGATTCCATAGTCTCCTACAATGAGCAGTTCTTC. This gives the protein CATSDSIVSYNEQFF.

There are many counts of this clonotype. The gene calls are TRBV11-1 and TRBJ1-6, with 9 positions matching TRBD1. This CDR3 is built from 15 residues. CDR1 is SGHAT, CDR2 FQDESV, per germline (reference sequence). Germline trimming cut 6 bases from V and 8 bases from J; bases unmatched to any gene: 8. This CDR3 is CASSTRGTGHSPLHF. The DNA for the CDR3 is TGTGCCAGCAGTACGAGGGGGACAGGGCATTCACCCCTCCACTTT. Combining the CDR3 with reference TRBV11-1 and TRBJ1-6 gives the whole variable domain EAEVAQSPRYKITEKSQAVAFWCDPISGHATLYWYRQILGQGPELLVQFQDESVVDDSQLPKDRFSAERLKGVDSTLKIQPAELGDSAMYLCASSTRGTGHSPLHFGNGTRLTVT.

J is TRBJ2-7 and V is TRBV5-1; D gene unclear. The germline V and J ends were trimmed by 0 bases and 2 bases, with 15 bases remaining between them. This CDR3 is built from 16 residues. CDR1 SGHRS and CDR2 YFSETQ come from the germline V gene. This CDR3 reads CASSLVVSGGAYEQYF. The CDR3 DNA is TGCGCCAGCAGCTTGGTTGTGTCGGGCGGAGCCTACGAGCAGTACTTC.

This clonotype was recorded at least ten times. This chain's CDR3 is CASRRPEAYEQYF. As DNA, the CDR3 is TGTGCCTCCAGGCGTCCAGAGGCCTACGAGCAGTACTTC. The V call is TRBV6-1, the J call TRBJ2-7; D ambiguous. Trimming removed 11 bases from V and 2 bases from J, with 16 bases in between. Germline V gene sequence: CDR1 MNHNS, CDR2 SASEGT. The CDR3 is made up of 13 amino acids.

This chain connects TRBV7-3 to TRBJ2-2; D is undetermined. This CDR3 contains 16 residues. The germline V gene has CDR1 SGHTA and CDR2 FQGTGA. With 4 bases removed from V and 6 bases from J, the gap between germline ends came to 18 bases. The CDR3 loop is CASSSYPRQTAGELFF. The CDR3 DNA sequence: TGTGCCAGCAGCTCCTACCCGCGCCAAACAGCCGGGGAGCTGTTTTTT.

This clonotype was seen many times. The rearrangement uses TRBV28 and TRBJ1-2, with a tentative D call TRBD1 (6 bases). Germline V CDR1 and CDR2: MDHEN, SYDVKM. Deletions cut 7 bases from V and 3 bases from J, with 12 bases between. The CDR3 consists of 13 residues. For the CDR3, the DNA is TGTGCCAGCACCACGGACAGCTACTATGGCTACACCTTC. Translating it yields CASTTDSYYGYTF.

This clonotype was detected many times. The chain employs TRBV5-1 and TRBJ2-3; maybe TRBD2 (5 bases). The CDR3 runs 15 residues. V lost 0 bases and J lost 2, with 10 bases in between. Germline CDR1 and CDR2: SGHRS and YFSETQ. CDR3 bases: TGCGCCAGCAGCTTGGCCCCTAGCTTCACAGATACGCAGTATTTT. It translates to CASSLAPSFTDTQYF.

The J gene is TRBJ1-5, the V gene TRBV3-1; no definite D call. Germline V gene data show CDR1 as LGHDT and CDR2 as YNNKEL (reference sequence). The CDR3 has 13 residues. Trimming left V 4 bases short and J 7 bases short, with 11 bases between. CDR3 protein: CASSRREGQPQHF. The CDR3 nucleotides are TGTGCCAGCAGCCGAAGAGAAGGGCAGCCCCAGCATTTT.

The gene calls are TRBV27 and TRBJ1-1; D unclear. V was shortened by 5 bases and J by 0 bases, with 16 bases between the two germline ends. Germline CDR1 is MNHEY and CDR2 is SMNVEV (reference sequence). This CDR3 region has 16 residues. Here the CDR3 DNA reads TGTGCCAGCAGTCCACCCCCCCAGGAGATGAACACTGAAGCTTTCTTT. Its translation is CASSPPPQEMNTEAFF.

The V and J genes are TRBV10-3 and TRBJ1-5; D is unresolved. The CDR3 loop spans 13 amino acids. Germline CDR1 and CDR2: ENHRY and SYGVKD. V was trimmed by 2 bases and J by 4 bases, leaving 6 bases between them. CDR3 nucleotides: TGTGCCATCAGTGAGGCTGGGAATCAGCCCCAGCATTTT. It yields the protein CAISEAGNQPQHF.

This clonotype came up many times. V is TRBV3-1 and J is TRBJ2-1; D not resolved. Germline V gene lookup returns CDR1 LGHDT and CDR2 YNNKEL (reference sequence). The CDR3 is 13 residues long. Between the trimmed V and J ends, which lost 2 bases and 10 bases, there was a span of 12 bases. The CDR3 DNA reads TGTGCCAGCAGCCAAACTGGTGATGGGGAGCAGTTCTTC. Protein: CASSQTGDGEQFF.

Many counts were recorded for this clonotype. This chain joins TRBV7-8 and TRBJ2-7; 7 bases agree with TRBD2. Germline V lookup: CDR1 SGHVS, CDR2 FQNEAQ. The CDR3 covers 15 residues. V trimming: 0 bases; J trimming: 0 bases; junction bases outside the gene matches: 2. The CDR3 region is CASSLAGGYSYEQYF. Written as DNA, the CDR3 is TGTGCCAGCAGCTTAGCGGGAGGGTACTCCTACGAGCAGTACTTC.

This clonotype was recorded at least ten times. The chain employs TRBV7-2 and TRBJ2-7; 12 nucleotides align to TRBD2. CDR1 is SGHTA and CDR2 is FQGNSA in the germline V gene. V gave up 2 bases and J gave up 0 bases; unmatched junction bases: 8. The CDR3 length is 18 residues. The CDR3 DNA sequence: TGTGCCAGCAGCTTAAGGGGGTGGACTAGCGGGGACTCCTACGAGCAGTACTTC. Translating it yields CASSLRGWTSGDSYEQYF.

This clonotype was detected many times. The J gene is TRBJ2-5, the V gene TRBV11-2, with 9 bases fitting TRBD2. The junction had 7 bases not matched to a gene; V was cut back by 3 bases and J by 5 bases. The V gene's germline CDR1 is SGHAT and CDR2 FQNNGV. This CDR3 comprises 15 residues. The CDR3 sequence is CASSFTGLAPETQYF. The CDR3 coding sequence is TGTGCCAGCAGCTTTACGGGACTAGCCCCCGAGACCCAGTACTTC.

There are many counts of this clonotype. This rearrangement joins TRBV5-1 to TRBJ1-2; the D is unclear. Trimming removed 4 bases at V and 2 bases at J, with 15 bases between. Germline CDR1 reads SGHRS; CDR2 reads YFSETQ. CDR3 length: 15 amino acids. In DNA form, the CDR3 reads TGCGCCAGCAGCCCCTTAATCCCGGGCAACTATGGCTACACCTTC. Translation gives CASSPLIPGNYGYTF.

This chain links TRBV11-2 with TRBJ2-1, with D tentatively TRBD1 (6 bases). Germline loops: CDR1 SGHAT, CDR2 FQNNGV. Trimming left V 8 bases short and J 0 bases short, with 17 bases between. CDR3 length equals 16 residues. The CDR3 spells CASSPQGRSSYNEQFF. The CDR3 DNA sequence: TGTGCCAGCTCACCCCAGGGGCGGAGCTCCTACAATGAGCAGTTCTTC. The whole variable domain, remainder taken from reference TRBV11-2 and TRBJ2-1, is EAGVAQSPRYKIIEKRQSVAFWCNPISGHATLYWYQQILGQGPKLLIQFQNNGVVDDSQLPKDRFSAERLKGVDSTLKIQPAKLEDSAVYLCASSPQGRSSYNEQFFGPGTRLTVL.

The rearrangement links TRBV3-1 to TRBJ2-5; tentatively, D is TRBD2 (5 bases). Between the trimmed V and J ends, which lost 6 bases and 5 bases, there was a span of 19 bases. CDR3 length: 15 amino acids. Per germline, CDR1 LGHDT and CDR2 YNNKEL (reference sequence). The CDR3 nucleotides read TGTGCCAGCAGTGAATTTGACCCTAGCAAGGAGACCCAGTACTTC. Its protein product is CASSEFDPSKETQYF.

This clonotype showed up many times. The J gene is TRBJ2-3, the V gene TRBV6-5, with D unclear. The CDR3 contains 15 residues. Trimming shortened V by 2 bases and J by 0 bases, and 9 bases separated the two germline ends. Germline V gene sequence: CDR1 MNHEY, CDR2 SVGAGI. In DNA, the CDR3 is TGTGCCAGCAGTTACGGCGTTTCTAGCACAGATACGCAGTATTTT. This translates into CASSYGVSSTDTQYF.

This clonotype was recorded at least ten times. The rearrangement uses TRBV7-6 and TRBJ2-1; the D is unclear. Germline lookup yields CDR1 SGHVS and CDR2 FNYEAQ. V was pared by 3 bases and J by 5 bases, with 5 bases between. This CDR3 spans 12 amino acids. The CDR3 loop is CASSFSNNEQFF. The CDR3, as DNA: TGTGCCAGCAGCTTCTCGAACAATGAGCAGTTCTTC.

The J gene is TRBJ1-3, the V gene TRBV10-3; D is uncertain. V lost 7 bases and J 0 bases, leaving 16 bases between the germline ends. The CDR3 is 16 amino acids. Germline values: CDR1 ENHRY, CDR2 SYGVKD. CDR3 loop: CAIIRPDSTSGNTIYF. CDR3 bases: TGTGCCATCATAAGGCCCGACTCTACCTCTGGAAACACCATATATTTT.